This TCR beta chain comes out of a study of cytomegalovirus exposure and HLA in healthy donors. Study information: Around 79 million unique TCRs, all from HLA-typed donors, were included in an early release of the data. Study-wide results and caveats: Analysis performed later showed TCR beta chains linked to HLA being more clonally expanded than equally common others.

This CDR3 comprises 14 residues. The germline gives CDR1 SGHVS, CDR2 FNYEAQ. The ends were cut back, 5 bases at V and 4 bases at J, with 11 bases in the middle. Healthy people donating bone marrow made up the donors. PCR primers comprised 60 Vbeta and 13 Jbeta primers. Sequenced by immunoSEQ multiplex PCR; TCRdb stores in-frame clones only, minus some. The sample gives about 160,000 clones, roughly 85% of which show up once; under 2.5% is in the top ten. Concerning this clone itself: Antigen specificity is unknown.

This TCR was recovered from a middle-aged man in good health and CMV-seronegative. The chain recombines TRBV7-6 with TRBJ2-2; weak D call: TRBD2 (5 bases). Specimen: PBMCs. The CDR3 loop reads CASSAGPATGELFF. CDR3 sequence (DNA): TGTGCCAGCAGCGCGGGTCCGGCCACCGGGGAGCTGTTTTTT.